This T cell receptor (beta chain) was found in a study of T-cell memory formation after mild COVID-19. Study as a whole: Largely donor-specific sequence clusters came from two donors. Study-level findings and limits: Chiefly within CM and EM were the contracting CD4+ clones; CD8+ ones were within EMRA. From day 15 to 85, contracting clones were balanced between CD4 and CD8, whereas later expanders leaned toward CD4+.

Sample barcodes and UMIs were carried by the TCR alpha and TCR beta cDNA libraries that 5'RACE generated with constant-segment primers. TCRdb reanalysed the 5' RACE reads using MiXCR and keeps one entry per CDR3 protein. Among a few hundred thousand distinct CDR3 sequences listed, under 25% were seen once. This clonotype has a handful of counts. The antigen is not known. The TCR sequence derives from a man between 18 and 29 years old who had mild COVID-19 (a few samples of this study predate the infection). Cell type and time point are not known. What was sequenced was PBMCs or a T cell subset sorted from them (not recorded which).

CDR3 sequence: CSARDPVAAVYGYTF. The DNA of the CDR3 is TGCAGTGCTAGAGATCCCGTGGCAGCCGTCTATGGCTACACCTTC. The chain is built from TRBV20-1 and TRBJ1-2, with D uncertain. V lost 0 bases to trimming and J lost 4 bases, with 15 bases between them. Per germline, CDR1 DFQATT and CDR2 SNEGSKA (reference sequence). The CDR3 is made up of 15 amino acids.